This T cell receptor (beta chain) derives from a study of neurological immune-mediated disorders. Germline CDR1 SNHLY, CDR2 FYNNEI. Losses at the gene ends were 6 bases for V and 1 base for J; bases not matched to a gene: 4. The CDR3 runs to 15 residues. Overall study findings and caveats: The authors found no clinical or MRI feature associated with the multiple sclerosis repertoire cluster.

This clonotype was recorded at least ten times. Its antigen is unidentified. TCRdb re-called the 5' RACE reads with MiXCR, one entry per CDR3 protein. This sample has tens of thousands of distinct CDR3 sequences; around 3.6% occur once, and the top ten carry less than 3.5%. V usage is TRBV2 and J usage is TRBJ2-5; 11 bases line up with TRBD2. The clonotype originates from a woman aged 45 to 65 with multiple sclerosis. The sequenced material came from PBMCs. The CDR3 sequence is CASRLTSGVQETQYF. CDR3 DNA sequence: TGTGCCAGCAGATTGACTAGCGGGGTCCAAGAGACCCAGTACTTC.